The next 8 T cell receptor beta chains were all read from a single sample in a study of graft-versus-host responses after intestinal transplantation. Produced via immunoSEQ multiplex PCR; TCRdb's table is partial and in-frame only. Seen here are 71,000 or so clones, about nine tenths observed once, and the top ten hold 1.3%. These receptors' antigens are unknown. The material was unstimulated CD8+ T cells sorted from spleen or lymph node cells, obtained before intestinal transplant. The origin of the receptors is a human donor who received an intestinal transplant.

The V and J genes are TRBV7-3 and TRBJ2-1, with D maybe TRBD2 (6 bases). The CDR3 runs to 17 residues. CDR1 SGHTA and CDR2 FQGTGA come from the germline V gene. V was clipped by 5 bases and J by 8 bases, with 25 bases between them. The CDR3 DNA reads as TGTGCCAGCAGCCAAAGGGGCGGGACTGTCGCCGGAGATGAGCAGTTCTTC. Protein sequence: CASSQRGGTVAGDEQFF.

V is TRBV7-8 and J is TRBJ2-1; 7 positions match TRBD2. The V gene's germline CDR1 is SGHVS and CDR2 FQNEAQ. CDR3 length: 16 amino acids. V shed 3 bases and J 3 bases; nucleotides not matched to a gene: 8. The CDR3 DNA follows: TGTGCCAGCAGCTTTGGAGCGGGGCATGGCTACAATGAGCAGTTCTTC. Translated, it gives CASSFGAGHGYNEQFF.

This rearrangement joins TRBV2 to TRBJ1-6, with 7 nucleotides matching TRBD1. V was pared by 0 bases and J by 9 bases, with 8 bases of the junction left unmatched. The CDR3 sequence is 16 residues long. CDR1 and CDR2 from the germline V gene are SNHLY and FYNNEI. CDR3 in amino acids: CASSEARQGGTSPLHF. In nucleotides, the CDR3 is TGTGCCAGCAGTGAAGCGCGGCAGGGGGGCACTTCACCCCTCCACTTT.

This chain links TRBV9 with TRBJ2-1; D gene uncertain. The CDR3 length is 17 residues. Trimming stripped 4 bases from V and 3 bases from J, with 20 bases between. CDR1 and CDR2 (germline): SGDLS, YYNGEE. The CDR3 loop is CASSPRLSSLYYNEQFF. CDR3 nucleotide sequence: TGTGCCAGCAGCCCCCGACTCAGCTCCCTCTACTACAATGAGCAGTTCTTC.

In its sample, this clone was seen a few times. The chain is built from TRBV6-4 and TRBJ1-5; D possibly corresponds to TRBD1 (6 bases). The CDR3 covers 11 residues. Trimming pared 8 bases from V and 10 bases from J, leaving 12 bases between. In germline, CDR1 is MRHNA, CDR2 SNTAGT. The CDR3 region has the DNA TGTGCCAGCGGGGAAGGGGGACCCCAGCATTTT. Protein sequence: CASGEGGPQHF.

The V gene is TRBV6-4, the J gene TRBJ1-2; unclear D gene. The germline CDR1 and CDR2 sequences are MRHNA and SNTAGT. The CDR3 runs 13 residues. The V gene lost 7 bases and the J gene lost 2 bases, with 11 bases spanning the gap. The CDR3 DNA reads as TGTGCCAGCAACCCGTCAGGAAACTATGGCTACACCTTC. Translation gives CASNPSGNYGYTF.

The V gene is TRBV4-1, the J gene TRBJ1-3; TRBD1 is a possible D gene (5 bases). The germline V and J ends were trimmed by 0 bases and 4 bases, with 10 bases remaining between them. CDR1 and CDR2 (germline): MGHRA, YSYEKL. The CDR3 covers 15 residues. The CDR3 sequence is CASSQDQGAGNTIYF. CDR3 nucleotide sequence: TGCGCCAGCAGCCAAGATCAAGGGGCAGGAAACACCATATATTTT.

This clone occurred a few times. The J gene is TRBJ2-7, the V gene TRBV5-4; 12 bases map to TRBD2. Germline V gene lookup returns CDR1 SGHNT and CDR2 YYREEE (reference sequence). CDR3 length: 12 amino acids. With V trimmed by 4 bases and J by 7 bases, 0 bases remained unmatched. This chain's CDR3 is CASSGLAGEQYF. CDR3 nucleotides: TGTGCCAGCAGCGGACTAGCGGGGGAGCAGTACTTC.